This is a list of T cell receptor beta chains from one sample in a study of cytomegalovirus exposure and HLA in healthy donors. Clones were read by immunoSEQ multiplex PCR, and TCRdb kept only the in-frame ones, dropping some. The data hold 150,000 to 200,000 clones, with 62% observed a single time. Sample: PBMCs. These receptors were taken from a man between 35 and 55 years old in good health and CMV-seronegative. Both conserved end residues are trimmed from each CDR3. Fields, in order: V gene, J gene, CDR3 protein.

V gene: TRBV27; J gene: TRBJ2-5; CDR3 protein: ASSGGAWETQY
V gene: TRBV6-5; J gene: TRBJ2-5; CDR3 protein: ASTGTGFGETQY
V gene: TRBV5-1; J gene: TRBJ1-1; CDR3 protein: ASSLAAGTGVGTEAF
V gene: TRBV19; J gene: TRBJ2-1; CDR3 protein: ASSTGGHFSYNEQF
V gene: TRBV11-2; J gene: TRBJ2-7; CDR3 protein: ASSLGGEAYI
V gene: TRBV7-2; J gene: TRBJ2-1; CDR3 protein: ASSLARTGNEQF
V gene: TRBV2; J gene: TRBJ2-2; CDR3 protein: ASRRQGTGELF
V gene: TRBV30; J gene: TRBJ2-2; CDR3 protein: AWSVQRLNTGELF
V gene: TRBV2; J gene: TRBJ2-7; CDR3 protein: ASSDGGHEQY
V gene: TRBV30; J gene: TRBJ2-3; CDR3 protein: AWIPGLKPTDTQY
V gene: TRBV7-2; J gene: TRBJ1-5; CDR3 protein: ASSLVSTGGPYQPQH
V gene: TRBV4-2; J gene: TRBJ2-1; CDR3 protein: ASSRQGQGDNEQF
V gene: TRBV19; J gene: TRBJ1-1; CDR3 protein: ASSIWALNTEAF
V gene: TRBV7-2; J gene: NA; CDR3 protein: ASSLDGTGVYEQY
V gene: TRBV5-6; J gene: TRBJ1-2; CDR3 protein: ASSFWEINYGYT
V gene: TRBV6-4; J gene: TRBJ2-5; CDR3 protein: AIRSRRGGSETQY
V gene: TRBV6-1; J gene: TRBJ2-1; CDR3 protein: AVGSHYGSYNEQF
V gene: TRBV11-2; J gene: TRBJ2-3; CDR3 protein: ASSPLHSTDTQY
V gene: TRBV11-1; J gene: TRBJ2-1; CDR3 protein: ASSEGESGDEQF